Following are 8 T cell receptor beta chains from one sample sequenced in a study of a mutant IDH1 vaccine in newly diagnosed glioma. As for time point: week 11, during vaccination. Vaccination used 300 ug of mutant IDH1 20-mer peptide per dose, with topical imiquimod. The repertoire was sequenced with immunoSEQ multiplex PCR; TCRdb's copy has only in-frame clones and lacks some. The table has tens of thousands of clones, roughly 90% seen once. For these receptors, no antigen is known. The sample consisted of PBMCs, taken from a glioma patient whose treatment included an IDH1 peptide vaccine. These receptors came from a man aged 18 to 30 with glioma.

The chain is built from TRBV15 and TRBJ2-7, with D possibly TRBD1 on 6 matching bases. CDR1 is LNHNV and CDR2 is YYDKDF in the germline V gene (reference sequence). V lost 0 bases to trimming and J lost 2 bases, with 8 bases between them. The CDR3 is 14 residues long. This chain's CDR3 is CATSRETGPYEQYF. The CDR3 nucleotides read TGTGCCACCAGCAGAGAGACAGGCCCCTACGAGCAGTACTTC.

The chain uses TRBV29-1 and TRBJ1-1, with no clear D. V lost 1 base to trimming and J lost 6 bases, with 3 bases between them. The CDR3 has 10 amino acids. Germline CDR1 SQVTM, CDR2 ANQGSEA. DNA for the CDR3: TGCAGCGTTGAAGGGCCTGAAGCTTTCTTT. Translated, it gives CSVEGPEAFF.

The chain combines TRBV30 with TRBJ2-5; no clear D gene. Trimming took off 2 bases at V and 5 bases at J, with 12 bases between the two ends. CDR1 is GTSNPN, CDR2 SVGIG, per germline (reference sequence). The CDR3 length is 13 residues. The CDR3 protein is CAWSQGWTETQYF. Here the CDR3 DNA reads TGTGCCTGGAGTCAAGGGTGGACCGAGACCCAGTACTTC.

This chain links TRBV25-1 with TRBJ2-5, with a tentative D call TRBD2 (5 bases). The germline CDR1 and CDR2 sequences are MGHDK and SYGVNS. CDR3 size: 15 residues. Between the trimmed V and J ends, which lost 6 bases and 1 base, there was a span of 15 bases. The CDR3 sequence is CASSQDWGVQETQYF. CDR3 nucleotide sequence: TGTGCCAGCAGCCAGGACTGGGGAGTCCAAGAGACCCAGTACTTC.

J is TRBJ2-7 and V is TRBV30; no firm D call. From germline, CDR1 is GTSNPN and CDR2 SVGIG (reference sequence). The CDR3 consists of 12 residues. V lost 4 bases and J 6 bases, leaving 13 bases between the germline ends. CDR3 region: CAWTPRVGEQYF. The CDR3 DNA reads as TGTGCCTGGACCCCAAGGGTAGGCGAGCAGTACTTC.

The rearrangement links TRBV7-2 to TRBJ2-3, with D unclear. Germline CDR1 reads SGHTA; CDR2 reads FQGNSA. Trimming left V 1 base short and J 0 bases short, with 8 bases between. This CDR3 comprises 15 residues. DNA for the CDR3: TGTGCCAGCAGCTTAGGACGTAGTAGCACAGATACGCAGTATTTT. This gives the protein CASSLGRSSTDTQYF.

V usage is TRBV5-1 and J usage is TRBJ1-2; D might be TRBD1 (5 bases). The CDR3 totals 13 residues. With 2 bases removed from V and 4 bases from J, the gap between germline ends came to 9 bases. The germline V gene has CDR1 SGHRS and CDR2 YFSETQ. The DNA of the CDR3 is TGCGCCAGCAGCTTCGGGGACGGCTATGGCTACACCTTC. It codes for CASSFGDGYGYTF.

V gene TRBV18 combines with J gene TRBJ1-1; no clear D gene. Trimming pared 3 bases from V and 0 bases from J, leaving 14 bases between. This CDR3 is 16 amino acids long. The germline CDR1 and CDR2 sequences are KGHSH and LQKENI. CDR3 coding DNA: TGTGCCAGCTCACCCTTTAGACATGAGATGAACACTGAAGCTTTCTTT. This sequence encodes CASSPFRHEMNTEAFF.